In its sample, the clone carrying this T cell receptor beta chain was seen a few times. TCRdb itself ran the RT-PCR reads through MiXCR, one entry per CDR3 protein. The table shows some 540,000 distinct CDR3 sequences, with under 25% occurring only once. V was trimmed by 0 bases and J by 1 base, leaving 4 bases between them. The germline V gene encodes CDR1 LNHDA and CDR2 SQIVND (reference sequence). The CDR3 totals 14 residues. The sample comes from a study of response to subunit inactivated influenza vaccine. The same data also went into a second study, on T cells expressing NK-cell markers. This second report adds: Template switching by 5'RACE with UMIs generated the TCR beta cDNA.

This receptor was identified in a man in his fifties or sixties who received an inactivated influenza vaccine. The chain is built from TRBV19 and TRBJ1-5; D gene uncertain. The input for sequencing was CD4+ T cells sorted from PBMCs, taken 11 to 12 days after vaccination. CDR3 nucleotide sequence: TGTGCCAGTAGTATAGACAGGAGCAATCAGCCCCAGCATTTT. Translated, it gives CASSIDRSNQPQHF.